The rows below give T cell receptor beta chains drawn from one sample of a study of immune reconstitution after stem cell transplant in scleroderma. TCRdb re-derived calls from the RT-PCR reads in MiXCR, one entry per CDR3 protein. The profile shows more than 4,500 distinct CDR3 sequences, 8.5% of them singletons. Sampling was conducted before or after autologous hematopoietic stem cell transplantation (not recorded which). These receptors came from a male donor with systemic sclerosis. The CDR3 runs from the conserved cysteine through the conserved F or W. Fields, in order: V gene, D gene, clone size, J gene, CDR3 DNA, CDR3 protein. The D gene is left open where the match is weak. Some rows have no size entry. The others give once, few or many, or a class for an expanded clone.

>TRBV7-9|NA|medium-sized|TRBJ2-2
TGTGCCAGCAGCTTAAAGCCATCAGGGACCGGGGAGCTGTTTTTT
CASSLKPSGTGELFF
>TRBV28|NA|medium-sized|TRBJ2-7
TGTGCCAGCAGTTTTCTGAGGAAATTAGAGCAGTACTTC
CASSFLRKLEQYF
>TRBV5-6|TRBD1|few|TRBJ2-5
TGTGCCAGCAGGAGGACAGGGATGGGAGAGACCCAGTACTTC
CASRRTGMGETQYF
>TRBV29-1|NA|NA|TRBJ2-1
TGCAGCGTTGCCAGGGGTAGTGATGAGCAGTTCTTC
CSVARGSDEQFF
>TRBV15|TRBD2|few|TRBJ2-7
TGTGCCACCAGCAGAGGCACTAGCGGAGATTACGAGCAGTACTTC
CATSRGTSGDYEQYF
>TRBV7-9|NA|NA|TRBJ2-3
TGTGCCAGCAGCCCGCGACGGGGGCAGAAGAGCACAGATACGCAGTATTTT
CASSPRRGQKSTDTQYF
>TRBV14|TRBD1|large|TRBJ2-5
TGTGCCAGCAGCCAAGGCCGGGACAGAGAGACCCAGTACTTC
CASSQGRDRETQYF
>TRBV5-1|TRBD1|few|TRBJ1-1
TGCGCCAGCAGCTTGGGGACAGGGATCACTGAAGCTTTCTTT
CASSLGTGITEAFF
>TRBV5-6|NA|once|TRBJ2-3
TGTGCCAGCAGCTTGGTGGAAGTTCCAGATACGCAGTATTTT
CASSLVEVPDTQYF
>TRBV19|NA|NA|TRBJ1-6
TGTGCCAGTAGTATGGAGAATTCACCCCTCCACTTT
CASSMENSPLHF
>TRBV6-1|NA|NA|TRBJ1-4
TGTGCCAGCCTCGCGTGGGCAGGGAGTAATAGGGAAAAACTGTTTTTT
CASLAWAGSNREKLFF
>TRBV5-1|TRBD1|medium-sized|TRBJ2-4
TGCGCCAGCAGCTTGCTGGGACAGGGGAAGGCCAAAAACATTCAGTACTTC
CASSLLGQGKAKNIQYF
>TRBV11-3|NA|medium-sized|TRBJ1-1
TGTGCCAGCAGCTTCGGCCCGAACACTGAAGCTTTCTTT
CASSFGPNTEAFF
>TRBV20-1|TRBD1|NA|TRBJ1-2
TGCAGTGCTGCTTCGGGGGACAGGGGGCACGGCTACACCTTC
CSAASGDRGHGYTF
>TRBV7-2|NA|few|TRBJ2-7
TGTGCCAGCAGCTTACGGCCCACTGCCCCAGGTAGCGCCCAGTCCTACGAGCAGTACTTC
CASSLRPTAPGSAQSYEQYF
>TRBV28|TRBD2|few|TRBJ2-5
TGTGCCAGCAGTTTTCAAACTAGCGGACATCAAGAGACCCAGTACTTC
CASSFQTSGHQETQYF
>TRBV20-1|NA|NA|TRBJ2-5
TGCAGTGCCCGTCGCGGGGAGACCCAGTACTTC
CSARRGETQYF
>TRBV20-1|NA|few|TRBJ2-5
TGCAGTGCTAGGTGGGAGACCCAGTACTTC
CSARWETQYF
>TRBV3-1|NA|large|TRBJ1-3
TGTGCCAGCAGCCAAGTCGTAGGGACAGGAAACACCATATATTTT
CASSQVVGTGNTIYF
>TRBV15|TRBD1|NA|TRBJ2-2
TGTGCCACCAGCATACAGGGGACCAACACCGGGGAGCTGTTTTTT
CATSIQGTNTGELFF
>TRBV7-2|TRBD2|few|TRBJ2-1
TGTGCCAGCAGCTCGACTAGCGGCCTCCCGCCCAACAATGAGCAGTTCTTC
CASSSTSGLPPNNEQFF